This section outlines one T cell receptor beta chain sequence together with its context. Its specificity is not known. In germline, CDR1 is MNHEY, CDR2 SVGAGI. V was clipped by 0 bases and J by 4 bases, with 13 bases between them. This CDR3 has 16 amino acids. The sample is drawn from a study of T cell responses to AZD1222 COVID-19 vaccine. Overall study results and limits: Researchers took repertoire samples only after the peak T cell response had come.

Sequenced by immunoSEQ multiplex PCR; TCRdb stores in-frame clones only, minus some. The sample has tens of thousands of clones, approximately 86% seen once. The sample here was peripheral blood, taken on day 0 of AZD1222 vaccination. V and J are TRBV6-5 and TRBJ2-1, with D possibly matching TRBD2 (6 bases). The origin of this receptor is an adult in good health. For the CDR3, the DNA is TGTGCCAGCAGTTACTCCACGGGGGATGGGTACAATGAGCAGTTCTTC. Translation: CASSYSTGDGYNEQFF.